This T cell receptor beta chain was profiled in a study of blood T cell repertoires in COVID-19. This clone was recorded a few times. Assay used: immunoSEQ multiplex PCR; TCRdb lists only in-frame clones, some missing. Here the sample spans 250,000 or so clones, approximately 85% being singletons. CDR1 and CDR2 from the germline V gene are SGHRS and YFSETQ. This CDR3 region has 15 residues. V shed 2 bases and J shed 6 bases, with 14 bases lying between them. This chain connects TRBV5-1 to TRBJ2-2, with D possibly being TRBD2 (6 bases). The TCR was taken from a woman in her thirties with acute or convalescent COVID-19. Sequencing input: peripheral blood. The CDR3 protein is CASSLGAGLAGELFF. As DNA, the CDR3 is TGCGCCAGCAGCTTAGGGGCGGGATTGGCCGGGGAGCTGTTTTTT.